These T cell receptor beta chains were read from a single sample in a study of vaccination effects on CD4 cells after COVID-19. What these receptors recognize is not known. The assay was immunoSEQ multiplex PCR, and TCRdb's table has in-frame clones only and misses some. The sample holds 35,000 to 40,000 clones, 65% to 75% seen once. Sequenced material: CD4+ T cells from PBMCs cultured without peptide, taken before COVID-19 vaccination. The origin of the receptors is a human donor who received a COVID-19 vaccine. CDR3s include the opening cysteine and the closing phenylalanine or tryptophan. Each record gives: CDR3 length, J gene, D gene, V gene, clone size, CDR3 DNA, CDR3 protein. The D gene is left open where the match is weak. Clone size is stated in some rows and not others, as once, few, many or a class when expanded.

>15|TRBJ2-7|TRBD2|TRBV4-1|.
TGCGCCAGCAGCCAAGGCTTGACCAGCGGGGGTGAGCAGTACTTC
CASSQGLTSGGEQYF
>15|TRBJ1-2|.|TRBV19|.
TGTGCCAGTAGTACCCAGGGGTCCTTGAACTATGGCTACACCTTC
CASSTQGSLNYGYTF
>15|TRBJ1-1|.|TRBV9|once
TGTGCCAGCAGCGTAGATGCAGGGGAGGGCACTGAAGCTTTCTTT
CASSVDAGEGTEAFF
>8|TRBJ1-2|.|TRBV30|few
TGTGCCTTGAGTGGCTACACCTTC
CALSGYTF
>13|TRBJ1-5|.|TRBV5-1|few
TGCGCCAGCGTCTTTCTCAGAGATCAGCCCCAGCATTTT
CASVFLRDQPQHF
>15|TRBJ1-4|.|TRBV19|.
TGTGCCAGTAGTATTCACGCCAGCCTCAATGAAAAACTGTTTTTT
CASSIHASLNEKLFF
>15|TRBJ2-2|TRBD1|TRBV4-3|.
TGCGCCAGCAGCCAATCTCAGGGGGCATCCGGGGAGCTGTTTTTT
CASSQSQGASGELFF
>15|TRBJ1-1|.|TRBV4-3|.
TGCGCCAGCGCTCCAGGACAGCACATGAACACTGAAGCTTTCTTT
CASAPGQHMNTEAFF
>14|TRBJ1-3|.|TRBV4-3|.
TGCGCCAGCAGCCAAGACAGGGCTGGAAACACCATATATTTT
CASSQDRAGNTIYF
>12|TRBJ1-1|.|TRBV28|.
TGTGCCAGCAGTTCTAAAAACACTGAAGCTTTCTTT
CASSSKNTEAFF
>14|TRBJ2-1|.|TRBV11-2|.
TGTGCCAGCAGCTTATTGATGATGATGAATGAGCAGTTCTTC
CASSLLMMMNEQFF
>15|TRBJ1-1|.|TRBV11-2|once
TGTGCCAGCAGCTTAGAGCCGGGGGTGGACACTGAAGCTTTCTTT
CASSLEPGVDTEAFF
>16|TRBJ2-7|.|TRBV5-1|.
TGCGCCAGCAGCTTCTGGAACCGGGACGGAGCCTACGAGCAGTACTTC
CASSFWNRDGAYEQYF
>15|TRBJ1-2|TRBD1|TRBV27|.
TGTGCCAGCAGTCACGGGACAGGGAAAGGTTATGGCTACACCTTC
CASSHGTGKGYGYTF
>15|TRBJ1-4|TRBD1|TRBV9|few
TGTGCCAGCAGCCTCTCAACAGGGGGTAATGAAAAACTGTTTTTT
CASSLSTGGNEKLFF
>13|TRBJ2-7|.|TRBV6-2/TRBV6-3|.
TGTGCCAGCAGTTATCAAATCTCCTACGAGCAGTACTTC
CASSYQISYEQYF
>12|TRBJ1-1|.|TRBV30|few
TGTGCCTGGAGGCGACTGAACACTGAAGCTTTCTTT
CAWRRLNTEAFF
>13|TRBJ1-2|.|TRBV18|.
TGTGCCAGCTCAGAAGGGGTGGACTATGGCTACACCTTC
CASSEGVDYGYTF
>12|TRBJ2-7|.|TRBV6-1|once
TGTGCCAGCAGTGAGCGTGGCTACGAGCAGTACTTC
CASSERGYEQYF
>15|TRBJ2-7|TRBD2|TRBV2|.
TGTGCCAGCACCCAACTAGCGGGAGCCCACTACGAGCAGTACTTC
CASTQLAGAHYEQYF
>15|TRBJ2-1|TRBD2|TRBV6-2/TRBV6-3|few
TGTGCCAGCAGCCACCCAGCGGGGGGCCAGGATGAGCAGTTCTTC
CASSHPAGGQDEQFF
>15|TRBJ1-2|TRBD1|TRBV5-1|.
TGCGCCAGCAGCTCCTCACTCGGACAGGGCTATGGCTACACCTTC
CASSSSLGQGYGYTF
>14|TRBJ2-1|TRBD2|TRBV27|.
TGTGCCAGCACCCCTAGCGGGAGAATGAGTGAGCAGTTCTTC
CASTPSGRMSEQFF
>15|TRBJ1-2|TRBD1|TRBV4-2|.
TGTGCCAGCAGCCAAGAGGACAGGTCTCTCTATGGCTACACCTTC
CASSQEDRSLYGYTF
>14|TRBJ2-5|.|TRBV10-3|.
TGTGCCATCAGTGGGTCCCCCATAAGGGAGACCCAGTACTTC
CAISGSPIRETQYF
>16|TRBJ2-1|TRBD1|TRBV25-1|.
TGTGCCAGCAGCGAAAGGGGACAGGAATCCTACAATGAGCAGTTCTTC
CASSERGQESYNEQFF
>13|TRBJ1-2|.|TRBV5-1|.
TGCGCCAGCAGCTCGGACAGATTTTATGGCTACACCTTC
CASSSDRFYGYTF
>19|TRBJ2-2|.|TRBV6-2/TRBV6-3|.
TGTGCCAGCAGTTACTCGATGGACCCCGAGGACTATAACACCGGGGAGCTGTTTTTT
CASSYSMDPEDYNTGELFF
>17|TRBJ2-2|TRBD1|TRBV5-6|.
TGTGCCAGCAGCTGGTGGGCAGGGACAGTAGTATCCGGGGAGCTGTTTTTT
CASSWWAGTVVSGELFF
>13|TRBJ2-1|.|TRBV11-3|.
TGTGCCAGCAGCTTAGATCGGAGGGGCGGGCAGTTCTTC
CASSLDRRGGQFF
>13|TRBJ2-5|.|TRBV28|.
TGTGCCAGCCGCTCGGGGGGCGGGGAGACCCAGTACTTC
CASRSGGGETQYF
>15|TRBJ1-3|.|TRBV28|.
TGTGCCAGCAGTTTACGAGGGGGGCTTGGAAACACCATATATTTT
CASSLRGGLGNTIYF
>17|TRBJ1-3|TRBD1|TRBV2|.
TGTGCCAGCAGACGACGACAGGGCTGGGACTCTGGAAACACCATATATTTT
CASRRRQGWDSGNTIYF
>12|TRBJ2-7|TRBD1|TRBV28|.
TGTGCCAGCAGCACCGACAGGGTCGGGCAGTACTTC
CASSTDRVGQYF
>14|TRBJ2-3|TRBD1|TRBV29-1|.
TGCAGCGTTATCTACAACAGGGGGCCCGATACGCAGTATTTT
CSVIYNRGPDTQYF
>16|TRBJ1-4|.|TRBV5-1|.
TGCGCCAGCAGCCGGAGTACACCCGCAACTAATGAAAAACTGTTTTTT
CASSRSTPATNEKLFF
>15|TRBJ1-2|.|TRBV6-5|.
TGTGCCAGCCTCCCCCCCCCGGCAGGGGTTTATGGCTACACCTTC
CASLPPPAGVYGYTF
>15|TRBJ1-2|.|TRBV5-6|few
TGTGCCAGCAGCTTTATAGGGACACCTAACTATGGCTACACCTTC
CASSFIGTPNYGYTF
>18|TRBJ1-5|TRBD1|TRBV4-1|.
TGCGCCAGCAGCCACCTAGGACAGGGCTCGATTAGCAATCAGCCCCAGCATTTT
CASSHLGQGSISNQPQHF
>16|TRBJ2-5|.|TRBV5-6|.
TGTGCCAGCAGCTCCGCCCGGGGCAAGTACCAAGAGACCCAGTACTTC
CASSSARGKYQETQYF
>17|TRBJ2-1|TRBD2|TRBV3-1/TRBV3-2|few
TGTGCCAGCAGCCAAGATAAGTTAGCGGGAGTTGACAATGAGCAGTTCTTC
CASSQDKLAGVDNEQFF